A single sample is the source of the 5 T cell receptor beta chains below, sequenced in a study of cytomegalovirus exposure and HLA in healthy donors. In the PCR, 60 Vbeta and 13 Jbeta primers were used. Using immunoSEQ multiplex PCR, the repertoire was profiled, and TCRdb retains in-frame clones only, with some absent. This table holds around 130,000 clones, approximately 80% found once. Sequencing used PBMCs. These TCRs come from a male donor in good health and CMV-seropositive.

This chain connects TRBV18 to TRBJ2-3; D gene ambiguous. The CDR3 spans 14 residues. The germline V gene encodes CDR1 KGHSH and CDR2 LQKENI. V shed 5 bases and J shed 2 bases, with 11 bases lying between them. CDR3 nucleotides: TGTGCCAGCTCATCCTCCCTCTCCACAGATACGCAGTATTTT. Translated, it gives CASSSSLSTDTQYF.

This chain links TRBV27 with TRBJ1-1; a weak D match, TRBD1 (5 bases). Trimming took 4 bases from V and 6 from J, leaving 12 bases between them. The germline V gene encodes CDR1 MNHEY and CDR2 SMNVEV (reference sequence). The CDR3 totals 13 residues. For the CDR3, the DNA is TGTGCCAGCAGTTCGGTCAGGGAACCTGAAGCTTTCTTT. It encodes CASSSVREPEAFF.

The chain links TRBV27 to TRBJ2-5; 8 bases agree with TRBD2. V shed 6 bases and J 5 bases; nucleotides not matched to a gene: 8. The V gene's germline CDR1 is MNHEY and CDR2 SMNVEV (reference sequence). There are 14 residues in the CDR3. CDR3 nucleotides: TGTGCCAGCAGGGCCTCCGGGAGGGGGGAGACCCAGTACTTC. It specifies CASRASGRGETQYF.

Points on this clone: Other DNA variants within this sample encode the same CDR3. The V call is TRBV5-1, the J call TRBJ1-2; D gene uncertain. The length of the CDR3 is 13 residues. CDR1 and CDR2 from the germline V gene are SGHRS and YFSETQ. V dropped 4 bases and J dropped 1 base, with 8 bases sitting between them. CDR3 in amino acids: CASSPRNNYGYTF. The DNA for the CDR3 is TGCGCCAGCAGCCCGAGAAATAACTATGGCTACACCTTC.

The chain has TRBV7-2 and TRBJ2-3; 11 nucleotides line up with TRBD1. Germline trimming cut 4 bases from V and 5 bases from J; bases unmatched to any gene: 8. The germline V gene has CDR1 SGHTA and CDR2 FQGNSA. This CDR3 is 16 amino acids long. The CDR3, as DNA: TGTGCCAGCAGCTACCAAACGGACAGGGGGCTAGATACGCAGTATTTT. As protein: CASSYQTDRGLDTQYF.